This TCR beta chain was sequenced during a study of T cell repertoires in cytomegalovirus infection. About the research overall: Peptides in the study included HLA-C-restricted and HLA-B-restricted CMV epitopes.

As regards this clonotype: The antigen is not known.

The CDR3 covers 19 residues. V gave up 5 bases and J gave up 2 bases; unmatched junction bases: 17. In germline, CDR1 is SGHTA, CDR2 FQGNSA. TCRdb re-analysed the reads in MiXCR, keeping a single row per CDR3 protein. The table lists about 89,000 distinct CDR3 sequences, approximately 30% of them singletons. The J gene is TRBJ2-5, the V gene TRBV7-2, with 10 bases aligning to TRBD2. The sequencing used CD8+ T cells from cultured PBMCs, collected from culture after CMV antigen stimulation. This clonotype was obtained from a human donor in good health (CMV status not recorded). Some clones in this sample may be carry-over from other donors' samples. The CDR3 loop reads CASSVGKVASGGGQETQYF. In DNA form, the CDR3 reads TGTGCCAGCAGCGTAGGAAAGGTGGCTAGCGGGGGCGGGCAAGAGACCCAGTACTTC.